This note documents a single T cell receptor beta chain sequence. Its antigen is unidentified. The sample belongs to a study of T cells in tumors after PD-1 blockade. Turning to the study itself: Excluded were patients with checkpoint blockade, immunosuppressants, or radiotherapy or other anti-cancer therapy within 4 weeks. Some patients also took daily vismodegib 150 mg during anti-PD-1 treatment. Study-wide points: Some novel exhausted tumor clones appeared in pre-treatment blood, suggesting peripheral recruitment.

Repertoires were generated with immunoSEQ multiplex PCR, while TCRdb's copy carries only in-frame clones and drops some. The data show fewer than 40,000 clones, approximately 73% seen once. Germline V CDR1 and CDR2: MDHEN, SYDVKM. V lost 4 bases and J 3 bases, leaving 10 bases between the germline ends. The CDR3 runs to 14 residues. The material was PBMCs, obtained after anti-PD-1 treatment. V is TRBV28 and J is TRBJ2-1, with a weak D call TRBD2 (5 bases). The clonotype originates from a human donor with basal cell carcinoma. This CDR3 reads CASSSYGVYNEQFF. The CDR3 DNA is TGTGCCAGCAGTTCCTACGGGGTCTACAATGAGCAGTTCTTC.